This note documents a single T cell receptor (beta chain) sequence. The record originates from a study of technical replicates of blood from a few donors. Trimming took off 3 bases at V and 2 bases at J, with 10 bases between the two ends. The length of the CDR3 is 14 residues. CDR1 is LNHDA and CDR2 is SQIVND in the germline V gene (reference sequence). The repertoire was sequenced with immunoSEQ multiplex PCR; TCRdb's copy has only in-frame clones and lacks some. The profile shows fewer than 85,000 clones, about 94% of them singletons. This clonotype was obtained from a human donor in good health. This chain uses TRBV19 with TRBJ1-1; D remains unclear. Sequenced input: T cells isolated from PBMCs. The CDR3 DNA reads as TGTGCCAGTAGTATGGGCCAGCCCAACACTGAAGCTTTCTTT. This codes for CASSMGQPNTEAFF.